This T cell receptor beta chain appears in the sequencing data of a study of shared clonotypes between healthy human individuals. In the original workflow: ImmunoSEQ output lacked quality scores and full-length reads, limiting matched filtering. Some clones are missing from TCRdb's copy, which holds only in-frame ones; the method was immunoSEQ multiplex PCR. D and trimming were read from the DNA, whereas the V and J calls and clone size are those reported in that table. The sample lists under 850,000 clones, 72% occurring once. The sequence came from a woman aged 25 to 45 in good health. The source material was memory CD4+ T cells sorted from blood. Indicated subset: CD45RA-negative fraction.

The DNA of the CDR3 is TGCGCCAGCAGAACCACAGGAAACTATGGCTACACCTTC. It yields the protein CASRTTGNYGYTF. The chain combines TRBV5-1 with TRBJ1-2; maybe TRBD1 (5 bases). This CDR3 is built from 13 residues. The germline CDR1 and CDR2 sequences are SGHRS and YFSETQ. The V end was cut by 5 bases, the J end by 2 bases, with 10 bases between.